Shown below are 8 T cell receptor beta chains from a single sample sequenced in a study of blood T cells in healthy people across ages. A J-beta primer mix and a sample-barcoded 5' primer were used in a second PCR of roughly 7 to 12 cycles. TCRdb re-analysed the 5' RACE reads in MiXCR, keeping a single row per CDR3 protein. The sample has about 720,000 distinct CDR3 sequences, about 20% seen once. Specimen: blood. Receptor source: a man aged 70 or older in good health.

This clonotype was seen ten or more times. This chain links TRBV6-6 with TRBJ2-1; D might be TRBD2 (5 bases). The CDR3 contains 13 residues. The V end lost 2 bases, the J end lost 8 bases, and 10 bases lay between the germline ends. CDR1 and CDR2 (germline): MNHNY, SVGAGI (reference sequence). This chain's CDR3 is CASSYPGLDEQFF. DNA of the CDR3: TGTGCCAGCAGTTACCCTGGACTGGATGAGCAGTTCTTC.

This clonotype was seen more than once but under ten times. The CDR3 loop reads CASSTLRQGYQETQYF. Written as DNA, the CDR3 is TGTGCCAGCAGCACCTTGAGACAGGGGTACCAAGAGACCCAGTACTTC. The J gene is TRBJ2-5, the V gene TRBV6-6; the match to TRBD1 covers 8 bases. Germline CDR1 is MNHNY and CDR2 is SVGAGI (reference sequence). This CDR3 has 16 amino acids. The trim removed 6 bases at V and 0 bases at J, leaving 9 bases unmatched.

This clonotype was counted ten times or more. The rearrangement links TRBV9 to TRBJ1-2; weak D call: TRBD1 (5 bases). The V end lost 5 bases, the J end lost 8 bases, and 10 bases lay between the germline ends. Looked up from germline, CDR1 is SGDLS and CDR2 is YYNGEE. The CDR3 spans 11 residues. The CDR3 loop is CASSSRDGYTF. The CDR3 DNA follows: TGTGCCAGCAGTTCAAGGGACGGCTACACCTTC.

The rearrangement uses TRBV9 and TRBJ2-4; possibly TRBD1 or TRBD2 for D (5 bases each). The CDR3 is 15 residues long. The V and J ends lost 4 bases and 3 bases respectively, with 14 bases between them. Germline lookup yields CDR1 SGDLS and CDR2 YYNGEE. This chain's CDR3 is CASSQLGTDKNIQYF. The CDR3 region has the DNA TGTGCCAGCAGCCAACTGGGGACGGACAAAAACATTCAGTACTTC.

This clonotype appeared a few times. CDR3: CASSFSRDSDEQYF. The DNA of the CDR3 is TGTGCCAGCAGCTTCTCCAGGGACAGCGACGAGCAGTACTTC. V and J are TRBV7-9 and TRBJ2-7; TRBD1 agrees at 7 bases. The CDR3 spans 14 residues. Germline values: CDR1 SEHNR, CDR2 FQNEAQ (reference sequence). Germline trimming cut 3 bases from V and 5 bases from J; bases unmatched to any gene: 7.

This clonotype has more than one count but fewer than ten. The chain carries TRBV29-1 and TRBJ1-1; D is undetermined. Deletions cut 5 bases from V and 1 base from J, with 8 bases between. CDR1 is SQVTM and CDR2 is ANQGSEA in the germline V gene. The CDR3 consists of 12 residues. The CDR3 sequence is CSVIVTNTEAFF. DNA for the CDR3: TGCAGCGTTATTGTGACGAACACTGAAGCTTTCTTT.

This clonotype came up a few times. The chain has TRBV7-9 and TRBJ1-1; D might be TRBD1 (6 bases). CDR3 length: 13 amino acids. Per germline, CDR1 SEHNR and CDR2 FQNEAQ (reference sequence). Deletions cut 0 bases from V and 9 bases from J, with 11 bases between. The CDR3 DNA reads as TGTGCCAGCAGCTTAGCGTTGGGGGCGCAAGCTTTCTTT. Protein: CASSLALGAQAFF.

The CDR3 spells CATRLATGTDTQYF. CDR3 DNA sequence: TGTGCCACCCGACTAGCGACCGGCACAGATACGCAGTATTTT. The rearrangement joins TRBV10-3 to TRBJ2-3, with 8 bases lining up with TRBD2. V lost 10 bases to trimming and J lost 1 base; unmatched junction nucleotides: 7. The germline V gene has CDR1 ENHRY and CDR2 SYGVKD. This CDR3 region has 14 residues.